This TCR beta chain derives from a study of beta chain features in type 1 diabetes. Study as a whole: Sorted cells from all samples, numbering 107,917,701, were examined.

The CDR3 covers 16 residues. Deletions cut 5 bases from V and 1 base from J, with 16 bases between. Looked up from germline, CDR1 is MNHEY and CDR2 is SMNVEV (reference sequence). Since all of the isolated RNA was reverse transcribed, expressed TCRB transcripts were what got sequenced. This table comes from immunoSEQ multiplex PCR, and its TCRdb copy is limited to in-frame clones, with some not included. Here the sample spans roughly 330,000 clones, roughly 9.6% being singletons. Comment on this clone: Its antigen is as yet unknown.

General study results and limits: Patients and controls would share equally any PCR tilt toward shorter templates.

J is TRBJ2-3 and V is TRBV27, with a tentative D call TRBD2 (5 bases). The specimen was naive CD4+ T cells from blood. This TCR derives from a woman younger than 45 in good health. CDR3 sequence: CASSPLGRAGTDTQYF. The CDR3 DNA is TGTGCCAGCAGTCCCCTCGGGCGGGCTGGCACAGATACGCAGTATTTT.